Listed below are T cell receptor beta chains from one sample, sequenced in a study of blood T cell repertoires in COVID-19. Assay: immunoSEQ multiplex PCR; the TCRdb copy retains only in-frame clones and omits some. The table lists about 110,000 clones, around 68% of them singletons, with 7.6% in the top ten. Sequenced input: peripheral blood. The receptors here all came from a woman aged 55-75 years with acute or convalescent COVID-19. Each CDR3 is given with its conserved first and last residue. Fields, in order: CDR3 protein, CDR3 DNA, clone size, D gene, J gene, V gene. The D gene is left open where the match is weak. Some rows mark clone size as missing; the rest say once, few, many or name a class of expanded clone.

CDR3: CASRPTGDNQPQHF; DNA: TGTGCCAGTAGACCGACAGGGGACAATCAGCCCCAGCATTTT; size: -; D: TRBD1; J: TRBJ1-5; V: TRBV19
CDR3: CASSLEGQGARGYTF; DNA: TGTGCCAGCAGTTTGGAGGGACAGGGGGCGCGGGGCTACACCTTC; size: -; D: TRBD1; J: TRBJ1-2; V: TRBV28
CDR3: CASSAGQGSYEQYF; DNA: TGTGCCAGCAGCGCGGGACAGGGGTCCTACGAGCAGTACTTC; size: -; D: TRBD1; J: TRBJ2-7; V: TRBV7-3
CDR3: CASSEAGIGRGKNIQYF; DNA: TGTGCCAGCAGTGAAGCGGGGATAGGGAGGGGCAAAAACATTCAGTACTTC; size: few; D: TRBD2; J: TRBJ2-4; V: TRBV6-1
CDR3: CASSISGDNYGYTF; DNA: TGTGCCAGTAGTATATCAGGCGACAACTATGGCTACACCTTC; size: -; D: -; J: TRBJ1-2; V: TRBV19
CDR3: CASSWGTGPRDIQYF; DNA: TGCGCCAGCAGCTGGGGGACAGGGCCAAGGGACATTCAGTACTTC; size: -; D: TRBD1; J: TRBJ2-4; V: TRBV5-1
CDR3: CASSYSYWGRGPSGANVLTF; DNA: TGTGCCAGCAGTTACTCGTATTGGGGCAGGGGGCCCTCTGGGGCCAACGTCCTGACTTTC; size: -; D: TRBD1; J: TRBJ2-6; V: TRBV6-2/TRBV6-3
CDR3: CANAGTGVYNEQFF; DNA: TGTGCCAACGCCGGGACAGGGGTCTACAATGAGCAGTTCTTC; size: -; D: TRBD1; J: TRBJ2-1; V: TRBV6-5
CDR3: CASSPVGAGHNFPLQYF; DNA: TGTGCCAGCAGCCCCGTTGGAGCGGGCCATAACTTTCCTCTTCAGTACTTC; size: -; D: -; J: TRBJ2-4; V: TRBV7-2
CDR3: CASSSISRRGGYTF; DNA: TGTGCCAGCAGCTCGATCTCTAGGCGAGGAGGCTACACCTTC; size: -; D: -; J: TRBJ1-2; V: TRBV7-9
CDR3: CASSLVQGRSTEAFF; DNA: TGTGCCAGCAGCTTAGTGCAGGGGAGAAGCACTGAAGCTTTCTTT; size: -; D: -; J: TRBJ1-1; V: TRBV7-2
CDR3: CASRDSSTNEKLFF; DNA: TGTGCCAGTAGAGACTCCTCCACTAATGAAAAACTGTTTTTT; size: -; D: -; J: TRBJ1-4; V: TRBV19
CDR3: CASRTSGYYGYTF; DNA: TGTGCCAGCAGGACATCAGGGTACTATGGCTACACCTTC; size: -; D: -; J: TRBJ1-2; V: TRBV28
CDR3: CASSSGVILTNEKLFF; DNA: TGTGCCAGCAGCTCCGGAGTGATTTTAACTAATGAAAAACTGTTTTTT; size: few; D: -; J: TRBJ1-4; V: TRBV11-2
CDR3: CASSRQGNYGYTF; DNA: TGTGCCAGCAGTCGACAGGGTAACTATGGCTACACCTTC; size: few; D: TRBD1; J: TRBJ1-2; V: TRBV12-3/TRBV12-4
CDR3: CASSFDTSTEAFF; DNA: TGCGCCAGCAGCTTCGACACGTCCACTGAAGCTTTCTTT; size: -; D: -; J: TRBJ1-1; V: TRBV5-1
CDR3: CASSLVPDEQYF; DNA: TGCGCCAGCAGCTTGGTTCCTGACGAGCAGTACTTC; size: -; D: -; J: TRBJ2-7; V: TRBV5-1
CDR3: CASTPSTDRVPFF; DNA: TGTGCCAGCACCCCATCGACAGACAGGGTTCCTTTCTTT; size: few; D: TRBD1; J: TRBJ1-1; V: TRBV12-3/TRBV12-4
CDR3: CASSLRQMGNQPQHF; DNA: TGCGCCAGCAGCTTGCGACAGATGGGCAATCAGCCCCAGCATTTT; size: -; D: -; J: TRBJ1-5; V: TRBV5-1
CDR3: CASSAGTQNQPQHF; DNA: TGTGCCAGCAGCGCCGGGACACAAAATCAGCCCCAGCATTTT; size: few; D: -; J: TRBJ1-5; V: TRBV28
CDR3: CASRGGGGDTIYF; DNA: TGTGCCAGCAGAGGGGGCGGAGGGGACACCATATATTTT; size: once; D: TRBD1; J: TRBJ1-3; V: TRBV9
CDR3: CASSGTGQSLNQPQHF; DNA: TGTGCCAGCAGTGGGACAGGGCAATCCTTAAATCAGCCCCAGCATTTT; size: -; D: TRBD1; J: TRBJ1-5; V: TRBV28
CDR3: CASSQGAGTREETQYF; DNA: TGTGCCAGCAGCCAAGGTGCGGGGACTAGAGAAGAGACCCAGTACTTC; size: -; D: TRBD2; J: TRBJ2-5; V: TRBV7-8
CDR3: CASGPGLLNTEAFF; DNA: TGTGCTAGTGGTCCCGGACTGTTGAACACTGAAGCTTTCTTT; size: -; D: -; J: TRBJ1-1; V: TRBV12-5
CDR3: CAWRDRAGNSPLHF; DNA: TGTGCCTGGAGGGACAGGGCAGGGAATTCACCCCTCCACTTT; size: -; D: TRBD1; J: TRBJ1-6; V: TRBV30
CDR3: CASSRRGHYGYTF; DNA: TGTGCCAGCAGCCGCAGGGGTCACTATGGCTACACCTTC; size: few; D: -; J: TRBJ1-2; V: TRBV11-2
CDR3: CASGMTGFWQETQYF; DNA: TGTGCCAGTGGTATGACAGGGTTTTGGCAAGAGACCCAGTACTTC; size: -; D: TRBD1; J: TRBJ2-5; V: TRBV19
CDR3: CASSQTGAYNYGYTF; DNA: TGTGCCAGCAGTCAGACAGGAGCTTACAACTATGGCTACACCTTC; size: -; D: -; J: TRBJ1-2; V: TRBV6-5
CDR3: CASSPGNLGLITDTQYF; DNA: TGCGCCAGCAGTCCCGGCAACCTAGGTCTTATAACAGATACGCAGTATTTT; size: -; D: -; J: TRBJ2-3; V: TRBV5-1
CDR3: CASSINSRVYEQYF; DNA: TGTGCCAGTAGTATAAATTCCAGGGTTTACGAGCAGTACTTC; size: -; D: -; J: TRBJ2-7; V: TRBV19
CDR3: CASNPGQLTYEQYF; DNA: TGTGCCAGCAATCCGGGACAACTTACCTACGAGCAGTACTTC; size: few; D: -; J: TRBJ2-7; V: TRBV6-5
CDR3: CASSYGQDTGSPLHF; DNA: TGTGCCAGCAGTTACGGCCAGGACACGGGTTCACCCCTCCACTTT; size: -; D: -; J: TRBJ1-6; V: TRBV6-6
CDR3: CASRETDNGTEAFF; DNA: TGTGCCAGCAGGGAGACAGACAATGGCACTGAAGCTTTCTTT; size: -; D: -; J: TRBJ1-1; V: TRBV6-4
CDR3: CASSITGGREKLFF; DNA: TGTGCCAGTAGTATTACGGGGGGGCGCGAAAAACTGTTTTTT; size: few; D: -; J: TRBJ1-4; V: TRBV19
CDR3: CASSVQGNYGYTF; DNA: TGTGCCAGCAGCGTACAGGGGAACTATGGCTACACCTTC; size: many; D: -; J: TRBJ1-2; V: TRBV9
CDR3: CASSPRGGPYTGELFF; DNA: TGTGCCAGCAGCCCCCGGGGGGGCCCCTACACCGGGGAGCTGTTTTTT; size: once; D: TRBD2; J: TRBJ2-2; V: TRBV7-6
CDR3: CSVEESWGSYEQYF; DNA: TGCAGCGTTGAAGAAAGTTGGGGCAGCTACGAGCAGTACTTC; size: -; D: -; J: TRBJ2-7; V: TRBV29-1
CDR3: CASSEARTGLGYTF; DNA: TGTGCCAGCAGTGAAGCTAGGACAGGGTTGGGCTACACCTTC; size: -; D: TRBD1; J: TRBJ1-2; V: TRBV2
CDR3: CASSSLQGGYNSPLHF; DNA: TGTGCCAGCAGTTCTCTCCAGGGGGGTTATAATTCACCCCTCCACTTT; size: -; D: TRBD1; J: TRBJ1-6; V: TRBV6-2/TRBV6-3
CDR3: CASSFTGMGNTEAFF; DNA: TGTGCCAGCAGCTTTACAGGGATGGGTAACACTGAAGCTTTCTTT; size: -; D: -; J: TRBJ1-1; V: TRBV7-2
CDR3: CASSLSLESEAFF; DNA: TGTGCCAGCAGCTTGTCTTTGGAGAGTGAAGCTTTCTTT; size: -; D: -; J: TRBJ1-1; V: TRBV5-4